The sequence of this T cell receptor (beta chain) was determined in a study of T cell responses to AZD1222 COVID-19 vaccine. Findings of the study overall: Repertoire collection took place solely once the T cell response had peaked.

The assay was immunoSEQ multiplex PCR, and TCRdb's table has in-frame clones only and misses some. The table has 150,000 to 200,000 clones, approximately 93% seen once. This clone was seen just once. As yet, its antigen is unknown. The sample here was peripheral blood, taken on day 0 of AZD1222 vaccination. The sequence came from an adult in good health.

In nucleotides, the CDR3 is TGTGCCAGCAGCTTAGGGGCGGATAATCAGCCCCAGCATTTT. Protein: CASSLGADNQPQHF. This chain uses TRBV11-2 with TRBJ1-5; D uncertain. Germline CDR1 and CDR2: SGHAT and FQNNGV. This CDR3 is built from 14 residues. Trimming cost V 1 base and J 4 bases, with 8 bases left between them.